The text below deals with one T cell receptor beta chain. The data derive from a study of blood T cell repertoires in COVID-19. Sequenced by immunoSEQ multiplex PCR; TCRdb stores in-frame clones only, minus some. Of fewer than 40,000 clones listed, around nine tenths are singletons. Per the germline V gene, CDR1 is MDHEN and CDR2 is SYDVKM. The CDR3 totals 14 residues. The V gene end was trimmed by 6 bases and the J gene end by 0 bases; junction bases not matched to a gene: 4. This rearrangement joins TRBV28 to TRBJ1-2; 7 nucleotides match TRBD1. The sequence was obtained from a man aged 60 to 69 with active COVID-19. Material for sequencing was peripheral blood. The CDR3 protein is CASSLTGSNYGYTF. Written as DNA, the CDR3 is TGTGCCAGCAGCCTGACAGGGTCTAACTATGGCTACACCTTC.